Sequencing of this T cell receptor (beta chain) was carried out in a study of T-cell memory formation after mild COVID-19 (dated by TCRdb to the early 2020s). General notes on the study: TCR sequence clusters from the two donors were found to be largely donor specific. T-cell clones expanding and contracting after mild COVID-19 in a couple of donors were tracked by longitudinal TCRalpha and TCRbeta repertoire sequencing. The cohort comprised two young, previously healthy adult volunteers, one female and one male. Study-wide conclusions, independent of this receptor: The detection of some responding clones in pre-infection memory suggests that pre-existing cross-reactive memory T cells joined the SARS-CoV-2 response. SARS-CoV-2 specificity of the second-wave clones peaking on day 37 was not confirmed. Only a couple of mild cases were covered by the study, and larger cohorts that include severe cases with pre-infection samples were considered necessary. Clones that contracted from day 15 to 85 showed balanced CD4/CD8 phenotypes, whereas a second wave of clones that expanded from day 15 to 37 leaned towards CD4+. Contracting CD4+ clones were located mainly in the CM and EM memory subsets, whereas CD8+ clones were found to be enriched in EMRA.

Concerning this clonotype: The antigen it binds to is not known. No base qualities exist here, and no much larger clone lies one base off it.

Ficoll-Paque density gradient centrifugation was the method used to isolate PBMCs. CDR3 length: 18 amino acids, cysteine to phenylalanine. Only the CDR3 DNA stays, 54 bases, in frame from base 1. In the germline V gene (reference sequence), CDR1 corresponds to DFQATT and CDR2 to SNEGSKA. Between the V and J ends, shortened by 2 bases and 0 bases respectively, the junction contains 20 bases. The run used an Illumina NovaSeq 6000. TCRalpha and TCRbeta cDNA libraries were constructed by 5'RACE with constant-segment primers, with sample barcodes and unique molecular identifiers being introduced. Trizol reagent was used to extract RNA from every sample. The libraries were amplified in two PCR steps, and the second step added a second sample barcode and Illumina TruSeq adapters. Sequencing of the libraries was done on an Illumina NovaSeq, producing 2 x 150 bp paired-end reads. For the original study's pipeline: The reads were demultiplexed and collapsed into UMI-guided consensus sequences using migec v1.2.7. Using mixcr v2.1.11, the UMI consensuses were aligned to TRA and TRB V and J templates and assembled into clonotypes. Expanded or contracted clonotypes were those called significant by both edgeR and NoisET, with noise models trained on biological replicates. edgeR calls used a false discovery rate-adjusted p below 0.01 and a log2 fold-change threshold of 1. PCA with hierarchical clustering of max-normalized trajectories of the 1000 most abundant clonotypes was used as exploratory dynamics analysis. The CD4 or CD8 phenotype of responding clones was assigned using the separately sequenced CD4+ and CD8+ repertoires. TCRdb handled the public reads itself, with Q25 trimming in fastp and clone calling in MiXCR, and kept productive beta chains. Each CDR3 protein gets just one entry, which takes the most common genes and DNA from the rows behind it. The V and J calls, along with clone size, are taken from TCRdb and not from the paper's own processing. In all, the sample holds 550,000 to 700,000 distinct CDR3 sequences, and 17% of those were seen once. The top ten constitute roughly 7.8% of the sample.

The sequencing sample was made of PBMCs or a T cell subset sorted from them (not recorded which). The origin of this receptor is an adult woman who had mild COVID-19 (a few samples of this study predate the infection). The sample titles of this study are shuffled in the database, so cell type and time point are left out; the donor was told from shared clones. The V and J segments used are TRBV20-1 and TRBJ1-3; TRBD1 might be the D gene, on 5 matching bases. CDR3 region: CSARILRAGLSSGNTIYF. The nucleotide sequence is given as TGCAGTGCTAGAATTCTTAGGGCAGGGCTGAGCTCTGGAAACACCATATATTTT.